Listed here is a single T cell receptor (beta chain). A TCRbeta library incorporating unique molecular identifiers was prepared. TCRdb re-analysed the PCR reads in MiXCR, keeping a single row per CDR3 protein. The repertoire has 330,000 or so distinct CDR3 sequences, about 9.4% of them found once; the top ten carry less than 9%. These data originate in a study of T-cell reconstitution after alpha-beta-depleted transplantation in children. V lost 4 bases and J lost 2; bases outside the gene matches: 7. The CDR3 is 16 amino acids. The germline V gene encodes CDR1 SGHRS and CDR2 YFSETQ. The chain couples TRBV5-1 to TRBJ2-4, with 9 positions matching TRBD1. Sequences were derived from PBMCs, sampled before TCRalphabeta/CD19-depleted stem cell transplant. The clonotype was recovered from a boy in the first two years of life with acute myeloid leukemia, due to receive a stem cell transplant. CDR3 sequence reads: CASSVSGQGTKNIQYF. The CDR3 region has the DNA TGCGCCAGCAGCGTCTCGGGACAGGGTACCAAAAACATTCAGTACTTC.